The clone carrying this T cell receptor (beta chain) came up once. The V gene's germline CDR1 is SGHTA and CDR2 FQGNSA. J was trimmed by 2 bases and V by 5 bases; bases with no gene match: 2. This CDR3 has 15 amino acids. These data originate in a study of cytomegalovirus exposure and HLA in healthy donors. Primers included in the PCR were 60 Vbeta and 13 Jbeta primers. Data came from immunoSEQ multiplex PCR; TCRdb stores just in-frame clones and leaves some out. The sample lists 200,000 or so clones; over 75% were seen once. This chain joins TRBV7-2 and TRBJ2-2; 10 positions agree with TRBD1. The sequence was collected from a girl under three years old in good health and CMV-seronegative. Sequencing was performed on PBMCs. The CDR3 region is CASSRQGANTGELFF. Written as DNA, the CDR3 is TGTGCCAGCAGCCGACAGGGGGCAAACACCGGGGAGCTGTTTTTT.